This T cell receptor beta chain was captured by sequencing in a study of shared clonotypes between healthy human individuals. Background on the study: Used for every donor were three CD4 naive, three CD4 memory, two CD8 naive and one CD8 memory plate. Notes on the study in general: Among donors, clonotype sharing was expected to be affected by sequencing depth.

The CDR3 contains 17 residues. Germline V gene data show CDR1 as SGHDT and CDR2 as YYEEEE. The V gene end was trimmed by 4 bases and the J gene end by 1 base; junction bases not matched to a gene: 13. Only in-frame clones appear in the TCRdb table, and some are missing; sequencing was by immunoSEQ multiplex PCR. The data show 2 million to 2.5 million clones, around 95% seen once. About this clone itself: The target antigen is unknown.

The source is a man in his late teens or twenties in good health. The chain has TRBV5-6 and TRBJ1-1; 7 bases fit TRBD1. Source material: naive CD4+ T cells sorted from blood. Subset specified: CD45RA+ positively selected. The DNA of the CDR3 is TGTGCCAGCAGCCCCCTGGTAGGGGGACAGAAGAACACTGAAGCTTTCTTT. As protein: CASSPLVGGQKNTEAFF.